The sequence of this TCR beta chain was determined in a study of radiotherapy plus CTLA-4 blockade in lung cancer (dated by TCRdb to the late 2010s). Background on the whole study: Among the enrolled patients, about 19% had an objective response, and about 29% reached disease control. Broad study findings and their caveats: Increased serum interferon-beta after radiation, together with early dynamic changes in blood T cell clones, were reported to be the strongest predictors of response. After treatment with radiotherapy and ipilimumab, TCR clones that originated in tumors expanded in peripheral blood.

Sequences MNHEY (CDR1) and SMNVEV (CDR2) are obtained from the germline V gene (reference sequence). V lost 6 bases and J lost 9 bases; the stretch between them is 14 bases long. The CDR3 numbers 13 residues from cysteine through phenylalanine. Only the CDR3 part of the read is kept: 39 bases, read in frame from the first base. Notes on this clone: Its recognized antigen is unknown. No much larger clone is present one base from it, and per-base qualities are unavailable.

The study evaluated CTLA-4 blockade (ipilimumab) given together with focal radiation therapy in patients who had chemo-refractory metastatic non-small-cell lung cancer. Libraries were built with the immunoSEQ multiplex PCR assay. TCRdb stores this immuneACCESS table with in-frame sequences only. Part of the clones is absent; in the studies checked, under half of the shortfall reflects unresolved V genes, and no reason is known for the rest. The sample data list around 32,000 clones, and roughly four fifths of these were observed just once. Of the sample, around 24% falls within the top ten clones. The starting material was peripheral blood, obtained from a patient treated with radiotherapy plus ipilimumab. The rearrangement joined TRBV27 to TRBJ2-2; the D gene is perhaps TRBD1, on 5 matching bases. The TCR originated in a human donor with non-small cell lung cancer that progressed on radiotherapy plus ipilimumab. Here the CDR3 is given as CASSPKGAWELFF. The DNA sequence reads TGTGCCAGCAGCCCCAAAGGGGCTTGGGAGCTGTTTTTT.